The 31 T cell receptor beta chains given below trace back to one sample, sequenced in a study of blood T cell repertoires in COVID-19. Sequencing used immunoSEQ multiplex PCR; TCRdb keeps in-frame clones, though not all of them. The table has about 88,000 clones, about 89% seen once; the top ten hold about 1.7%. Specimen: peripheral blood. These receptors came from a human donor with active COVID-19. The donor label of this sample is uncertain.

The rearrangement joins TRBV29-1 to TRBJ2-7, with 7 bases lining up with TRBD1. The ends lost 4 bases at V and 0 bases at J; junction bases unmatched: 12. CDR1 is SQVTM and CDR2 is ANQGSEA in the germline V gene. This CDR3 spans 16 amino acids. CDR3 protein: CSVGSGTEEVSYEQYF. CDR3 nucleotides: TGCAGCGTTGGTTCTGGGACAGAGGAGGTCTCCTACGAGCAGTACTTC.

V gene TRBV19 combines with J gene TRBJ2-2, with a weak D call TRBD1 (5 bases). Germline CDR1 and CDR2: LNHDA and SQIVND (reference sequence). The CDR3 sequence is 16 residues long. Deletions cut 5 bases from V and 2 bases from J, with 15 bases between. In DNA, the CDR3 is TGTGCCAGTAGTGGACAACGACAGAGAAACACCGGGGAGCTGTTTTTT. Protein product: CASSGQRQRNTGELFF.

CDR3 protein: CASSPTGGWDTQYF. The CDR3 region has the DNA TGTGCCAGCAGCCCGACAGGGGGCTGGGATACGCAGTATTTT. The chain employs TRBV7-8 and TRBJ2-3, with 10 bases fitting TRBD1. The CDR3 has 14 amino acids. The germline gives CDR1 SGHVS, CDR2 FQNEAQ. V shed 5 bases and J 6 bases; nucleotides not matched to a gene: 5.

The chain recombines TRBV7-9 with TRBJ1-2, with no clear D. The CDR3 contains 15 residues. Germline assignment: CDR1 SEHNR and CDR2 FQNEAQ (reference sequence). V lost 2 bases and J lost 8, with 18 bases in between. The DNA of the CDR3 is TGTGCCAGCAGCTTACGTTTAGGGAGCGGAGGCGGCTACACCTTC. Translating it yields CASSLRLGSGGGYTF.

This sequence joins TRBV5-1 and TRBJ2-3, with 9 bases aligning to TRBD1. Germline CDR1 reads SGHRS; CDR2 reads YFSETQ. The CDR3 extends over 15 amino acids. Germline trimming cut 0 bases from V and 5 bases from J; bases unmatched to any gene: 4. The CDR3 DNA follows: TGCGCCAGCAGCTTGGGACAGGGGGTTGGAGATACGCAGTATTTT. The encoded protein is CASSLGQGVGDTQYF.

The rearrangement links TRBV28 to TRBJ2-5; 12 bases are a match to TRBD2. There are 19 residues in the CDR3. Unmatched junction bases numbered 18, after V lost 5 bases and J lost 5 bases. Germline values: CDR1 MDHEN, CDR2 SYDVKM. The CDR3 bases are TGTGCCAGCAGTCCCCCTAGTTTAGGTCTAGCGGGGGGGCCTGAGACCCAGTACTTC. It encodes CASSPPSLGLAGGPETQYF.

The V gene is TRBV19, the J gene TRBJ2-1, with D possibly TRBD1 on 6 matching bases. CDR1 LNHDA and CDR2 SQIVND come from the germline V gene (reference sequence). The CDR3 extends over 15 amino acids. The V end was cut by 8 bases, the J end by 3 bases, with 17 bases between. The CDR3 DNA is TGTGCCAGTCGACTTGGGGGCGCAGTCTACAATGAGCAGTTCTTC. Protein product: CASRLGGAVYNEQFF.

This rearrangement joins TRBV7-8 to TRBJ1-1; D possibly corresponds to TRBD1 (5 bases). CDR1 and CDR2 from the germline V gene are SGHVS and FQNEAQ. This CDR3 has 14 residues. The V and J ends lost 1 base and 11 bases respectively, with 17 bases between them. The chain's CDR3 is CASSLGGGGSEAFF. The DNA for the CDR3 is TGTGCCAGCAGCTTAGGTGGGGGGGGGTCGGAGGCTTTCTTT. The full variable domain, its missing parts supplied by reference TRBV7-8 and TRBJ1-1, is GAGVSQSPRYKVAKRGQDVALRCDPISGHVSLFWYQQALGQGPEFLTYFQNEAQLDKSGLPSDRFFAERPEGSVSTLKIQRTQQEDSAVYLCASSLGGGGSEAFFGQGTRLTVV.

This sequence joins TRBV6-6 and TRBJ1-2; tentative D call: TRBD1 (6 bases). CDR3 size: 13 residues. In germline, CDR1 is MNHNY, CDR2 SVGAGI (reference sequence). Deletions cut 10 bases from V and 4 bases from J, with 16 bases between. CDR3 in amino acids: CAIGGGPLYGYTF. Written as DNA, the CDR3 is TGTGCCATCGGGGGGGGGCCCCTCTATGGCTACACCTTC.

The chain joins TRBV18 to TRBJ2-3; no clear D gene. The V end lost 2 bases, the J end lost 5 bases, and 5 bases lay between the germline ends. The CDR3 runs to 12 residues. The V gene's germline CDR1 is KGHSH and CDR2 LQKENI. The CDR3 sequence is CASSPTRDTQYF. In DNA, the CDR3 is TGTGCCAGCTCACCAACGAGAGATACGCAGTATTTT.

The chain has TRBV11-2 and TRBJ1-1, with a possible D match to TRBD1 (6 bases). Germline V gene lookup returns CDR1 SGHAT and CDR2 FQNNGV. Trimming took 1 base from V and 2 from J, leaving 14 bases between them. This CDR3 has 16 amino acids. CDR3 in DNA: TGTGCCAGCAGCTTAGGAAGGGGGTCTCCAAACACTGAAGCTTTCTTT. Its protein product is CASSLGRGSPNTEAFF.

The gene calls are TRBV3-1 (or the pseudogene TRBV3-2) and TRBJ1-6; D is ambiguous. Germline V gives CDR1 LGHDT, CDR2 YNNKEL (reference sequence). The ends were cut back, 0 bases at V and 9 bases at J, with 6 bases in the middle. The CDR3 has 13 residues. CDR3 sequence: CASSQEGSSPLHF. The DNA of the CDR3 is TGTGCCAGCAGCCAAGAGGGGAGTTCACCCCTCCACTTT.

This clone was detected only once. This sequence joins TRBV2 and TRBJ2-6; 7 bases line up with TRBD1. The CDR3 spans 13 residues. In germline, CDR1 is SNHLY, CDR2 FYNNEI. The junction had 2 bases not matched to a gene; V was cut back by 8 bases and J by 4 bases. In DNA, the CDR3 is TGTGCCAGCGACAGGGACGGGGCCAACGTCCTGACTTTC. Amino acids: CASDRDGANVLTF. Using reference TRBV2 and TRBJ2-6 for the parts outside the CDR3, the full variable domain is EPEVTQTPSHQVTQMGQEVILRCVPISNHLYFYWYRQILGQKVEFLVSFYNNEISEKSEIFDDQFSVERPDGSNFTLKIRSTKLEDSAMYFCASDRDGANVLTFGAGSRLTVL.

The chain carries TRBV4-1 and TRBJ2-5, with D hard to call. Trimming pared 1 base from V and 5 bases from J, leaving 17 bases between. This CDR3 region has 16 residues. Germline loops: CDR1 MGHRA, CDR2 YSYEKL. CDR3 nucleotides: TGCGCCAGCAGCCAAGGTAATTTTGCCGAGGAGGAGACCCAGTACTTC. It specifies CASSQGNFAEEETQYF.

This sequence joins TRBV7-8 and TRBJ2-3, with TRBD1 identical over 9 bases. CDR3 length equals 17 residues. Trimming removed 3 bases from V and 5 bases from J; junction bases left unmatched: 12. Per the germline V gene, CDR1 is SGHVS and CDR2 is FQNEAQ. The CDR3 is CASSFLEDRGPKDTQYF. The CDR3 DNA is TGTGCCAGCAGCTTCCTCGAGGACAGGGGTCCTAAAGATACGCAGTATTTT.

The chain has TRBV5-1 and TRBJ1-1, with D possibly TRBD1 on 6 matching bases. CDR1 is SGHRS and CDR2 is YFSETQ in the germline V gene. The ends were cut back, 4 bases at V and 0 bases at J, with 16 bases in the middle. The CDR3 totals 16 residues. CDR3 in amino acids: CASSPYLQGVNTEAFF. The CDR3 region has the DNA TGCGCCAGCAGCCCGTACTTACAGGGTGTGAACACTGAAGCTTTCTTT. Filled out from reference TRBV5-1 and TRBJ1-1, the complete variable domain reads KAGVTQTPRYLIKTRGQQVTLSCSPISGHRSVSWYQQTPGQGLQFLFEYFSETQRNKGNFPGRFSGRQFSNSRSEMNVSTLELGDSALYLCASSPYLQGVNTEAFFGQGTRLTVV.

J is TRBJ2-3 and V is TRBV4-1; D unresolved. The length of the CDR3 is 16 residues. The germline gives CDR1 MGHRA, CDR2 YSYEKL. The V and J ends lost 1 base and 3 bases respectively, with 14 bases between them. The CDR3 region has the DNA TGCGCCAGCAGCCAAGCTGCTAGTTCAGAGACAGATACGCAGTATTTT. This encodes CASSQAASSETDTQYF.

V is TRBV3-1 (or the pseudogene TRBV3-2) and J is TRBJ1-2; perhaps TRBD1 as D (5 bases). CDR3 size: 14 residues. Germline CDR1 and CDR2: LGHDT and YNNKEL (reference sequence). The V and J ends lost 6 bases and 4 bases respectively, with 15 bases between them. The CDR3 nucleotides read TGTGCCAGCAGTGTAGGAGGGGCTTTCTATGGCTACACCTTC. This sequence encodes CASSVGGAFYGYTF.

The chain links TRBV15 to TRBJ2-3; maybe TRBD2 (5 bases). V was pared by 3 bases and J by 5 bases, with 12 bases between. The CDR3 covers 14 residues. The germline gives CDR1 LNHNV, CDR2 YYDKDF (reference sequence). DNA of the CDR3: TGTGCCACCAGCAGGCCTTCGGGAATAGATACGCAGTATTTT. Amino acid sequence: CATSRPSGIDTQYF.

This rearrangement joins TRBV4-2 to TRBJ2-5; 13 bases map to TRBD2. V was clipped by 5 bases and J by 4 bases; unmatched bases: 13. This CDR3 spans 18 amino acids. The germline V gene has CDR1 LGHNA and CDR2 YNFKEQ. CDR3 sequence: CASSTILAGGQGGETQYF. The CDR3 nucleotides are TGTGCCAGCAGCACTATACTAGCGGGGGGGCAGGGCGGAGAGACCCAGTACTTC.

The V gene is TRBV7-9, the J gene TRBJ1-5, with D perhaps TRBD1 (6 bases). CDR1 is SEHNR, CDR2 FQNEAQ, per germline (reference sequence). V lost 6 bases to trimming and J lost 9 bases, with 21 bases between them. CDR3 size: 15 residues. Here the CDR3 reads CASSSNRQAGGPQHF. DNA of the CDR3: TGTGCCAGCAGTTCTAATCGACAGGCGGGTGGGCCCCAGCATTTT.

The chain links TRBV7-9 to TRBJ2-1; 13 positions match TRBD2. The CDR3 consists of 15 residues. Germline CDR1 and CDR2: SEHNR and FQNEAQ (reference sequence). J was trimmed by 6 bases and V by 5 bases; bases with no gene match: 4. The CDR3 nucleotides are TGTGCCAGCAGCACGACTAGCGGGGGGCTCAATGAGCAGTTCTTC. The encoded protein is CASSTTSGGLNEQFF. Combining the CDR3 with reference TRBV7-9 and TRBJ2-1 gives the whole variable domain DTGVSQNPRHKITKRGQNVTFRCDPISEHNRLYWYRQTLGQGPEFLTYFQNEAQLEKSRLLSDRFSAERPKGSFSTLEIQRTEQGDSAMYLCASSTTSGGLNEQFFGPGTRLTVL.

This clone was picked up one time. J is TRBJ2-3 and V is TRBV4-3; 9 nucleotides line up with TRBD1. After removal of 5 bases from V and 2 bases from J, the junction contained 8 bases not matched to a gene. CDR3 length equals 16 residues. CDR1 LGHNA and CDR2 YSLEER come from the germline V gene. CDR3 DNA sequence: TGCGCCAGCAGCTACCTCCGGACAGGGGCCACAGATACGCAGTATTTT. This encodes CASSYLRTGATDTQYF.

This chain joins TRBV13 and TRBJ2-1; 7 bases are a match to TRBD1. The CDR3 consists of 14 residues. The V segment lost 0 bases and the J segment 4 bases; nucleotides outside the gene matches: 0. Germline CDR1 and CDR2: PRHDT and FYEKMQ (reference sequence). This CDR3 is CASSLGTGYNEQFF. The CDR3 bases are TGTGCCAGCAGCTTAGGGACAGGGTACAATGAGCAGTTCTTC.

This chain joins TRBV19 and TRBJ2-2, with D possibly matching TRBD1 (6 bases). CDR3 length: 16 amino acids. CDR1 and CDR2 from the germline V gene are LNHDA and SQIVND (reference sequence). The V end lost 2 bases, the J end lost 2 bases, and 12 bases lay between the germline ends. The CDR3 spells CASSILGGHNTGELFF. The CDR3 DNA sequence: TGTGCCAGTAGTATATTAGGGGGACACAACACCGGGGAGCTGTTTTTT.

This CDR3 is CSASWQGTYEQYF. The DNA for the CDR3 is TGCAGTGCTAGTTGGCAGGGAACCTACGAGCAGTACTTC. V usage is TRBV20-1 and J usage is TRBJ2-7; D is perhaps TRBD1 (5 bases). The CDR3 runs 13 residues. Trimming pared 3 bases from V and 2 bases from J, leaving 11 bases between. CDR1 and CDR2 from the germline V gene are DFQATT and SNEGSKA (reference sequence).

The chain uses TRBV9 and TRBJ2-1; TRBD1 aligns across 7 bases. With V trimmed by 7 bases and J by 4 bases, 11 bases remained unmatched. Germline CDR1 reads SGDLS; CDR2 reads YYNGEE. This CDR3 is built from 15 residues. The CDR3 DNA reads TGTGCCAGCGGGACGCACGGGACAGATTACAATGAGCAGTTCTTC. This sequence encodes CASGTHGTDYNEQFF. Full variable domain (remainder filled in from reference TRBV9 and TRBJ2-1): DSGVTQTPKHLITATGQRVTLRCSPRSGDLSVYWYQQSLDQGLQFLIQYYNGEERAKGNILERFSAQQFPDLHSELNLSSLELGDSALYFCASGTHGTDYNEQFFGPGTRLTVL.

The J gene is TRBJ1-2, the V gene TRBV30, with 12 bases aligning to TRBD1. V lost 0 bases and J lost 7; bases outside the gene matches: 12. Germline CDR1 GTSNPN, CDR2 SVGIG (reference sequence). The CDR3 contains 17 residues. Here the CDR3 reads CAWSVGTGGVKIRGYTF. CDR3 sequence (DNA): TGTGCCTGGAGTGTAGGGACAGGGGGCGTGAAAATTCGTGGCTACACCTTC.

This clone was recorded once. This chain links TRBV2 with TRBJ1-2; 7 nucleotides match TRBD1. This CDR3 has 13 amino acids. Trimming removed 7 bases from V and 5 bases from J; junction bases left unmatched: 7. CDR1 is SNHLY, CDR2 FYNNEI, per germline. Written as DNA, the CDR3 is TGTGCCAGCAATTTCGGACAGGTTTATGGCTACACCTTC. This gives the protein CASNFGQVYGYTF.

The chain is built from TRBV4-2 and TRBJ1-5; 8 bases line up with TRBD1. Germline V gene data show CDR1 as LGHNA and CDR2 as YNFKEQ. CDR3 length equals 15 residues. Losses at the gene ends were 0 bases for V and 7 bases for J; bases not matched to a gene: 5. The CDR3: CASSQDPTGAQPQHF. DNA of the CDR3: TGTGCCAGCAGCCAAGACCCGACAGGGGCGCAGCCCCAGCATTTT.

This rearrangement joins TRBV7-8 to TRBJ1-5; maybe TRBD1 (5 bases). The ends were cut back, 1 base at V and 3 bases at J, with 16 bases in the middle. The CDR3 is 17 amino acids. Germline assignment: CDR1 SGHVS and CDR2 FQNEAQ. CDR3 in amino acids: CASSLVPPGPHNQPQHF. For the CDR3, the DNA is TGTGCCAGCAGCTTAGTACCTCCAGGGCCCCACAATCAGCCCCAGCATTTT.